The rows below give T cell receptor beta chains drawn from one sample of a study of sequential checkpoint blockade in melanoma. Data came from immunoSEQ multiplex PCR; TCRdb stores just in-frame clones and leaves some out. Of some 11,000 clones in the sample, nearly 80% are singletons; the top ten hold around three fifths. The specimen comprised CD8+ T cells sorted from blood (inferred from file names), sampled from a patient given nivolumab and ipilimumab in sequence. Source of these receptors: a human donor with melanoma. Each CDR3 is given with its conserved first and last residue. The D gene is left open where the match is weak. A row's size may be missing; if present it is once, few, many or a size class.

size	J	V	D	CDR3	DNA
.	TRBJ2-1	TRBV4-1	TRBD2	CASSQDPRLAGGLHYNEQFF	TGCGCCAGCAGCCAAGATCCCCGGCTAGCGGGGGGGCTCCACTACAATGAGCAGTTCTTC
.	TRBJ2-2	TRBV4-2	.	CASSHLKRASNTGELFF	TGTGCCAGCAGCCATCTTAAGAGGGCATCGAACACCGGGGAGCTGTTTTTT
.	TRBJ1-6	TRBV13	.	CASSLGSEGGSPLHF	TGTGCCAGCAGCTTAGGGTCGGAGGGTGGGTCACCCCTCCACTTT
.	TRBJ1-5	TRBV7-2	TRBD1	CASSFDLTGNGDQPQHF	TGTGCCAGCAGCTTCGACCTGACAGGGAACGGTGATCAGCCCCAGCATTTT
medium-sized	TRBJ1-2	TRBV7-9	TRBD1	CASSSTGGNYGYTF	TGTGCCAGCAGCTCCACAGGGGGCAACTATGGCTACACCTTC
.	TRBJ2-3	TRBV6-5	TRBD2	CATGFSGGVSDTQYF	TGTGCCACCGGGTTTAGCGGGGGGGTCTCAGATACGCAGTATTTT
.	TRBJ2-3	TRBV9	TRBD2	CASSPGRGFGTDTQYF	TGTGCCAGCAGCCCAGGGAGGGGTTTTGGAACAGATACGCAGTATTTT
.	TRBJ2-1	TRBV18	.	CASSPMAGNYNEQFF	TGTGCCAGCTCACCAATGGCGGGAAATTACAATGAGCAGTTCTTC
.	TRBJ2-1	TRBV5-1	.	CASNRDNEQFF	TGCGCCAGCAATCGGGACAATGAGCAGTTCTTC
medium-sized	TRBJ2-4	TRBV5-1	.	CASSLYGSGQYF	TGCGCCAGCAGCTTATACGGTAGCGGACAGTACTTC
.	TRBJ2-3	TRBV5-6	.	CASSLSNTDTQYF	TGTGCCAGCAGCTTGTCTAACACAGATACGCAGTATTTT
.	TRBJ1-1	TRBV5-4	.	CASSLSNTEAFF	TGTGCCAGCAGCTTGTCGAACACCGAAGCTTTCTTT
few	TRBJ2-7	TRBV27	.	CASSFQANIYEQYF	TGTGCCAGCAGTTTTCAAGCCAATATCTACGAGCAGTACTTC
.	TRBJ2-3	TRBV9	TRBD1	CASSVGGGTGVTDTQYF	TGTGCCAGCAGCGTAGGGGGGGGGACAGGGGTAACAGATACGCAGTATTTT
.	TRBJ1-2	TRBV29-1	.	CSVDQGAVRYTF	TGCAGCGTTGATCAAGGTGCGGTCCGCTACACCTTC
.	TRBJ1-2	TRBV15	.	CATSRVQDYGYTF	TGTGCCACCAGCAGAGTACAAGACTATGGCTACACCTTC
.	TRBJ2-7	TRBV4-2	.	CASSQGAGRYEQYF	TGTGCCAGCAGCCAAGGAGCGGGCCGTTACGAGCAGTACTTC
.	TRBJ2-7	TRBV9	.	CASSSRTEAYEQYF	TGTGCCAGCAGCTCAAGGACAGAGGCCTACGAGCAGTACTTC
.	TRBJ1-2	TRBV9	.	CASSIPGEGTYGYTF	TGTGCCAGCAGCATACCGGGGGAGGGGACCTATGGCTACACCTTC
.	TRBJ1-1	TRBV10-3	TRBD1	CAISEGGLGGNTEAFF	TGTGCCATCAGTGAGGGTGGGTTAGGGGGCAACACTGAAGCTTTCTTT
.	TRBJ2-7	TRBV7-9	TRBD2	CASRAGGEQYF	TGTGCCAGCAGAGCGGGAGGCGAGCAGTACTTC
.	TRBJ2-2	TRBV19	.	CASSVWTVRTGELFF	TGTGCCAGTAGTGTTTGGACAGTCCGCACCGGGGAGCTGTTTTTT
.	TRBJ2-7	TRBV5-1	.	CASSLITGDTYEQYF	TGCGCCAGCAGCTTGATTACAGGAGATACCTACGAGCAGTACTTC
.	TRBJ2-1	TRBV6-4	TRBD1	CASSNTGTGGSDEQFF	TGTGCCAGCAGCAATACCGGGACAGGGGGCTCAGATGAGCAGTTCTTC
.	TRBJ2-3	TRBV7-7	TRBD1	CASSPTGGNSDTQYF	TGTGCCAGCAGCCCCACAGGGGGAAATTCAGATACGCAGTATTTT
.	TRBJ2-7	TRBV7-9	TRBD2	CASSSLSSSGGSYEQYF	TGTGCCAGCAGCTCCCTCAGTTCTAGCGGGGGTTCCTACGAGCAGTACTTC
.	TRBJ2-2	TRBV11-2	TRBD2	CASSLELAGSGELFF	TGTGCCAGCAGCTTAGAACTAGCGGGCTCCGGGGAGCTGTTTTTT
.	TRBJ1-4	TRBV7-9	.	CASSFTGSNEKLFF	TGTGCCAGCAGCTTTACAGGGTCTAATGAAAAACTGTTTTTT
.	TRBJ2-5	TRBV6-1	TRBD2	CASTLYGGGQETQYF	TGTGCCAGCACCCTCTACGGGGGGGGCCAAGAGACCCAGTACTTC